This T cell receptor (beta chain) was documented in a study of response to subunit inactivated influenza vaccine. Each CDR3 protein is one row after TCRdb ran MiXCR on the RT-PCR reads. The sample shows about 520,000 distinct CDR3 sequences, roughly 7.6% of them seen only once. CDR1 ENHRY and CDR2 SYGVKD come from the germline V gene. The CDR3 sequence is 13 residues long. V shed 9 bases and J shed 2 bases, with 13 bases lying between them. Notes on the study in general: T cells newly recruited by each seasonal influenza vaccination are few, the authors suggested.

A note on this clonotype: The target antigen is unknown.

The chain recombines TRBV10-3 with TRBJ2-5; perhaps TRBD2 as D (5 bases). The clonotype was recovered from a man aged 45 to 70 who received an inactivated influenza vaccine. The source was PBMCs from blood, collected less than 25 months after vaccination. CDR3 sequence reads: CAIRARTQETQYF. As DNA, the CDR3 is TGTGCCATTCGCGCGCGGACTCAAGAGACCCAGTACTTC.